The 31 T cell receptor beta chains below come from one sample, sequenced in a study of neoadjuvant nivolumab and ipilimumab in lung cancer. The method was immunoSEQ multiplex PCR; TCRdb's version includes in-frame clones alone and lacks a portion of them. The sample carries around 4,500 clones, about 74% recorded once. The sample was normal lung tissue adjacent to the tumor, taken after neoadjuvant nivolumab, alone or with ipilimumab, at or shortly before surgery. All receptors come from an adult with non-small cell lung cancer. Some clones in this sample may be carry-over from other donors' samples.

This CDR3 reads CAWSPRTDTGELFF. The DNA of the CDR3 is TGTGCCTGGAGTCCAAGGACAGACACCGGGGAGCTGTTTTTT. The chain carries TRBV30 and TRBJ2-2; D may be TRBD1 (6 bases). With 2 bases removed from V and 3 bases from J, the gap between germline ends came to 10 bases. Germline loops: CDR1 GTSNPN, CDR2 SVGIG (reference sequence). There are 14 residues in the CDR3.

The chain carries TRBV27 and TRBJ2-7, with D possibly matching TRBD2 (6 bases). V was clipped by 6 bases and J by 5 bases, with 20 bases between them. The CDR3 extends over 15 amino acids. Germline V gene lookup returns CDR1 MNHEY and CDR2 SMNVEV (reference sequence). Here the CDR3 reads CASSPTGTPRHEQYF. The CDR3 DNA is TGTGCCAGCAGCCCGACCGGGACTCCCAGGCACGAGCAGTACTTC.

V gene TRBV20-1 combines with J gene TRBJ1-1, with no clear D. The CDR3 totals 11 residues. The V end was cut by 3 bases, the J end by 5 bases, with 7 bases between. CDR1 and CDR2 from the germline V gene are DFQATT and SNEGSKA (reference sequence). The CDR3 nucleotides are TGCAGTGCTAGTGGTGGGACTGAAGCTTTCTTT. Protein: CSASGGTEAFF.

J is TRBJ1-2 and V is TRBV7-2; D is uncertain. Germline CDR1 and CDR2: SGHTA and FQGNSA. Trimming left V 5 bases short and J 7 bases short, with 8 bases between. The CDR3 has 11 amino acids. The CDR3 reads CASSPTSGYTF. For the CDR3, the DNA is TGTGCCAGCAGCCCGACGAGTGGCTACACCTTC.

This rearrangement joins TRBV2 to TRBJ1-5, with D unclear. Trimming stripped 6 bases from V and 0 bases from J, with 9 bases between. The CDR3 totals 14 residues. The germline gives CDR1 SNHLY, CDR2 FYNNEI. The DNA of the CDR3 is TGTGCCAGCAGCTCCACGATTAGCAATCAGCCCCAGCATTTT. It codes for CASSSTISNQPQHF.

The table lists this clone with a few counts. The chain carries TRBV5-1 and TRBJ2-1, with D unclear. In germline, CDR1 is SGHRS, CDR2 YFSETQ. The CDR3 runs to 14 residues. The V end was cut by 0 bases, the J end by 5 bases, with 9 bases between. CDR3 in amino acids: CASSLDGFNNEQFF. The CDR3 DNA follows: TGCGCCAGCAGCTTGGACGGGTTCAACAATGAGCAGTTCTTC. Looking up the rest from reference TRBV5-1 and TRBJ2-1 gives the full variable domain: KAGVTQTPRYLIKTRGQQVTLSCSPISGHRSVSWYQQTPGQGLQFLFEYFSETQRNKGNFPGRFSGRQFSNSRSEMNVSTLELGDSALYLCASSLDGFNNEQFFGPGTRLTVL.

The chain has TRBV18 and TRBJ1-2; 8 nucleotides match TRBD1. The germline V gene encodes CDR1 KGHSH and CDR2 LQKENI. The J segment lost 6 bases and the V segment lost 3 bases, leaving 3 bases of the junction unmatched. The CDR3 is 13 amino acids. This CDR3 is CASSPDRDDGYTF. In DNA, the CDR3 is TGTGCCAGCTCACCGGACAGGGACGATGGCTACACCTTC.

V gene TRBV11-2 combines with J gene TRBJ2-7, with TRBD2 matching over 10 bases. Germline V lookup: CDR1 SGHAT, CDR2 FQNNGV. The CDR3 is 15 amino acids. The junction had 6 bases not matched to a gene; V was cut back by 4 bases and J by 3 bases. The CDR3 DNA reads TGTGCCAGCAGCTCCCCTCGGACTAGCGGCTACGAGCAGTACTTC. This codes for CASSSPRTSGYEQYF.

This chain joins TRBV30 and TRBJ2-7; D unclear. Germline CDR1 GTSNPN, CDR2 SVGIG (reference sequence). The length of the CDR3 is 12 residues. The V end lost 3 bases, the J end lost 1 base, and 7 bases lay between the germline ends. The chain's CDR3 is CAWRGGSYEQYF. The CDR3 DNA sequence: TGTGCCTGGAGGGGCGGATCCTACGAGCAGTACTTC.

The chain carries TRBV11-2 and TRBJ2-5, with TRBD1 matching over 10 bases. This CDR3 comprises 16 residues. Germline trimming cut 2 bases from V and 5 bases from J; bases unmatched to any gene: 8. CDR1 is SGHAT and CDR2 is FQNNGV in the germline V gene. The DNA of the CDR3 is TGTGCCAGCAGCTTAAATCCGACAGGGGGCTTGGAGACCCAGTACTTC. Its protein product is CASSLNPTGGLETQYF.

This clone was picked up a small number of times. This rearrangement joins TRBV4-3 to TRBJ1-3, with D maybe TRBD1 (5 bases). Trimming cost V 0 bases and J 2 bases, with 5 bases left between them. Per the germline V gene, CDR1 is LGHNA and CDR2 is YSLEER. The CDR3 has 14 residues. This CDR3 reads CASSQDRAGNTIYF. Written as DNA, the CDR3 is TGCGCCAGCAGCCAAGACAGGGCTGGAAACACCATATATTTT.

Comment on this clone: At one boundary the junction diverges from the germline segment, which might be a read error. This chain connects TRBV9 to TRBJ1-2, with 7 bases identical to TRBD1. Looked up from germline, CDR1 is SGDLS and CDR2 is YYNGEE. The length of the CDR3 is 17 residues. As DNA, the CDR3 is TGTGCCAGCAGCGTAGAGGGCAGGGGGATCGGTAACGATGGCTACACCTTC. Amino acid sequence: CASSVEGRGIGNDGYTF. The entire variable domain, with the rest obtained from reference TRBV9 and TRBJ1-2, is as follows: DSGVTQTPKHLITATGQRVTLRCSPRSGDLSVYWYQQSLDQGLQFLIQYYNGEERAKGNILERFSAQQFPDLHSELNLSSLELGDSALYFCASSVEGRGIGNDGYTFGSGTRLTVV.

The V gene is TRBV29-1, the J gene TRBJ2-7, with a tentative D call TRBD1 (6 bases). Deletions cut 6 bases from V and 4 bases from J, with 13 bases between. The CDR3 is 12 amino acids. Germline CDR1 reads SQVTM; CDR2 reads ANQGSEA. CDR3 nucleotides: TGCAGCGTGGAACAGGGCGGGTACGAGCAGTACTTC. Its protein product is CSVEQGGYEQYF.

The rearrangement joins TRBV6-5 to TRBJ2-3; 7 bases are shared with TRBD2. V gave up 6 bases and J gave up 4 bases; unmatched junction bases: 7. This CDR3 has 14 amino acids. Germline V gene data show CDR1 as MNHEY and CDR2 as SVGAGI. Here the CDR3 DNA reads TGTGCCAGCAGGATGACTAGCATGGCAGATACGCAGTATTTT. Protein: CASRMTSMADTQYF.

The gene calls are TRBV7-9 and TRBJ2-7; D ambiguous. Germline V gene data show CDR1 as SEHNR and CDR2 as FQNEAQ (reference sequence). This CDR3 is 15 amino acids long. Trimming removed 1 base at V and 3 bases at J, with 13 bases between. The DNA for the CDR3 is TGTGCCAGCAGCTTAGGTTCGAGAGCCGTCTACGAGCAGTACTTC. Translated, it gives CASSLGSRAVYEQYF.

The chain has TRBV5-6 and TRBJ2-4; D gene unclear. Germline CDR1 and CDR2: SGHDT and YYEEEE. The V end was cut by 0 bases, the J end by 1 base, with 2 bases between. The CDR3 length is 13 residues. For the CDR3, the DNA is TGTGCCAGCAGCTTGGTTGCCAAAAACATTCAGTACTTC. Translating gives CASSLVAKNIQYF.

The V call is TRBV5-4, the J call TRBJ2-7, with TRBD2 matching 7 bases. Trimming at V came to 3 bases and at J to 0 bases, leaving 3 bases not matched to a gene. Germline V gives CDR1 SGHNT, CDR2 YYREEE (reference sequence). The CDR3 covers 14 residues. The CDR3 sequence is CASSYGTNSYEQYF. CDR3 DNA sequence: TGTGCCAGCAGCTACGGGACTAACTCCTACGAGCAGTACTTC.

This clone was found a few times. CDR3 residues: CASSPEGKLFF. Here the CDR3 DNA reads TGTGCCAGCAGCCCCGAAGGAAAACTGTTTTTT. This rearrangement joins TRBV14 to TRBJ1-4; D remains unclear. Germline V gives CDR1 SGHDN, CDR2 FVKESK. The V gene lost 4 bases and the J gene lost 10 bases, with 7 bases spanning the gap. The CDR3 runs to 11 residues.

This clone occurred once. V and J are TRBV5-1 and TRBJ1-2, with D perhaps matching TRBD1 (6 bases). This CDR3 comprises 13 residues. Looked up from germline, CDR1 is SGHRS and CDR2 is YFSETQ. Trimming removed 1 base from V and 7 bases from J, with 11 bases in between. The chain's CDR3 is CASSLRGAGGYTF. CDR3 DNA: TGCGCCAGCAGCTTGCGGGGGGCAGGTGGCTACACCTTC.

The rearrangement uses TRBV29-1 and TRBJ2-3, with 9 bases lining up with TRBD2. The CDR3 sequence is 16 residues long. The ends lost 2 bases at V and 4 bases at J; junction bases unmatched: 10. Per germline, CDR1 SQVTM and CDR2 ANQGSEA. The CDR3 region has the DNA TGCAGCGTTGAACTGACTAGCGGTTCCTGGCCAGATACGCAGTATTTT. Amino acids: CSVELTSGSWPDTQYF.

The chain employs TRBV6-5 and TRBJ2-7; 8 bases match TRBD1. This CDR3 spans 15 amino acids. Germline values: CDR1 MNHEY, CDR2 SVGAGI. After removal of 5 bases from V and 3 bases from J, the junction contained 9 bases not matched to a gene. DNA for the CDR3: TGTGCCAGCAGTCCCTACGGGACAGGTAGCTACGAGCAGTACTTC. Protein: CASSPYGTGSYEQYF.

The V call is TRBV7-2, the J call TRBJ2-7, with D possibly matching TRBD2 (7 bases). V was cut by 5 bases and J by 6 bases, with 11 bases left in between. The CDR3 is 12 amino acids. The germline V gene has CDR1 SGHTA and CDR2 FQGNSA. This chain's CDR3 is CASSTRGGEQYF. CDR3 bases: TGTGCCAGCAGCACTAGGGGGGGCGAGCAGTACTTC.

This clone appeared a few times. This chain links TRBV30 with TRBJ2-1; possible D gene TRBD2, 5 bases. The germline V and J ends were trimmed by 0 bases and 8 bases, with 11 bases remaining between them. This CDR3 has 13 amino acids. Per the germline V gene, CDR1 is GTSNPN and CDR2 is SVGIG (reference sequence). The CDR3 region is CAWSVGVSDEQFF. The CDR3 DNA reads as TGTGCCTGGAGTGTCGGGGTAAGCGATGAGCAGTTCTTC.

This chain joins TRBV19 and TRBJ2-1; D is uncertain. This CDR3 is 13 amino acids long. Germline-derived CDR1 and CDR2 are LNHDA and SQIVND (reference sequence). V dropped 3 bases and J dropped 6 bases, with 9 bases sitting between them. CDR3 loop: CASSISVSNEQFF. The CDR3 DNA follows: TGTGCCAGTAGTATCTCAGTTTCCAATGAGCAGTTCTTC. Drawing the rest from reference TRBV19 and TRBJ2-1, the complete variable domain is DGGITQSPKYLFRKEGQNVTLSCEQNLNHDAMYWYRQDPGQGLRLIYYSQIVNDFQKGDIAEGYSVSREKKESFPLTVTSAQKNPTAFYLCASSISVSNEQFFGPGTRLTVL.

V gene TRBV5-6 combines with J gene TRBJ1-1; no reliable D call. Deletions cut 7 bases from V and 1 base from J, with 14 bases between. The CDR3 has 14 amino acids. Germline CDR1 and CDR2: SGHDT and YYEEEE. CDR3 DNA: TGTGCCAGCCACTTGCATGGACGGAACACTGAAGCTTTCTTT. Protein: CASHLHGRNTEAFF.

This clone was detected only a few times. V and J are TRBV29-1 and TRBJ2-7, with 9 positions matching TRBD1. Germline CDR1 and CDR2: SQVTM and ANQGSEA. Trimming cost V 2 bases and J 2 bases; bases outside gene matches: 4. The CDR3 totals 14 residues. The CDR3 nucleotides are TGCAGCGTTGAATCGGACAGGGGTACCTACGAGCAGTACTTC. Amino acids: CSVESDRGTYEQYF.

The sample holds a few counts of this clone. The chain carries TRBV7-8 and TRBJ2-1, with 10 bases identical to TRBD2. Per the germline V gene, CDR1 is SGHVS and CDR2 is FQNEAQ. This CDR3 region has 17 residues. The V gene end was trimmed by 1 base and the J gene end by 7 bases; junction bases not matched to a gene: 10. The CDR3 nucleotides read TGTGCCAGCAGCTTAGTTAATTCTGCTAGCGGGAGAAATGAGCAGTTCTTC. This translates into CASSLVNSASGRNEQFF.

In DNA form, the CDR3 reads TGTGCCAGCAGCCGACCTTCTACGGGGGTCTACGAGCAGTACTTC. Translating gives CASSRPSTGVYEQYF. This rearrangement joins TRBV6-5 to TRBJ2-7; tentatively, D is TRBD2 (6 bases). The CDR3 covers 15 residues. The germline V gene encodes CDR1 MNHEY and CDR2 SVGAGI. V was cut by 6 bases and J by 3 bases, with 18 bases left in between.

This chain connects TRBV20-1 to TRBJ2-3; D is ambiguous. Trimming pared 6 bases from V and 8 bases from J, leaving 12 bases between. From germline, CDR1 is DFQATT and CDR2 SNEGSKA (reference sequence). This CDR3 has 11 residues. CDR3 sequence reads: CSARRPGTQYF. The CDR3, as DNA: TGCAGTGCCCGACGGCCAGGTACGCAGTATTTT.

The genes are TRBV19 and TRBJ1-5; TRBD1 matches 7 bases. The CDR3 totals 15 residues. V trimming: 1 base; J trimming: 9 bases; junction bases outside the gene matches: 9. CDR1 and CDR2 from the germline V gene are LNHDA and SQIVND (reference sequence). The CDR3 DNA reads TGTGCCAGTAGTATAGGGGACAGCAGTCGGGGGCCCCAGCATTTT. Translating it yields CASSIGDSSRGPQHF.

The V call is TRBV5-1, the J call TRBJ2-3; 9 nucleotides align to TRBD1. With 5 bases clipped from V and 6 bases from J, the junction kept 7 bases outside the gene matches. CDR1 SGHRS and CDR2 YFSETQ come from the germline V gene. This CDR3 has 14 amino acids. DNA for the CDR3: TGCGCCAGCAGAGAGGGACAGGGAGCCGATACGCAGTATTTT. This codes for CASREGQGADTQYF.